The rows below give T cell receptor beta chains drawn from one sample of a study of CD8+ T cells in alopecia areata. Sequencing used immunoSEQ multiplex PCR; TCRdb keeps in-frame clones, though not all of them. The table includes 130,000 or so clones, about 86% detected once. This specimen was CD8+ T cells sorted from blood, taken at week 4, from a patient treated with tofacitinib. Receptor source: a human donor with alopecia areata. The CDR3 runs from the conserved cysteine through the conserved F or W.

J gene: TRBJ2-7
CDR3 length: 14
V gene: TRBV30
CDR3 protein: CAWRSGQGASEQYF

J gene: TRBJ1-4
CDR3 length: 15
V gene: TRBV15
CDR3 protein: CATSRVGEGSEKLFF

J gene: TRBJ2-7
CDR3 length: 12
V gene: TRBV29-1
CDR3 protein: CSVEDSSYEQYF

J gene: TRBJ2-7
CDR3 length: 14
V gene: TRBV7-9
CDR3 protein: CASSPGGSTYEQYF

J gene: TRBJ2-2
CDR3 length: 14
V gene: TRBV29-1
CDR3 protein: CSVAPGWGTGELFF

J gene: TRBJ2-1
CDR3 length: 12
V gene: TRBV6-4
CDR3 protein: CASSDREGEQFF

J gene: TRBJ2-7
CDR3 length: 13
V gene: TRBV2
CDR3 protein: CASSDRDIYEQYF

J gene: TRBJ2-3
CDR3 length: 14
V gene: TRBV4-1
CDR3 protein: CASSQVVGRDTQYF

J gene: TRBJ2-1
CDR3 length: 14
V gene: TRBV27
CDR3 protein: CASSLQDDHNEQFF

J gene: TRBJ2-5
CDR3 length: 13
V gene: TRBV4-1
CDR3 protein: CASSQADQETQYF

J gene: TRBJ1-2
CDR3 length: 15
V gene: TRBV6-4
CDR3 protein: CASSAYPGQGYGYTF

J gene: TRBJ2-7
CDR3 length: 15
V gene: TRBV5-1
CDR3 protein: CASSPGPSLSYEQYF

J gene: TRBJ2-7
CDR3 length: 14
V gene: TRBV29-1
CDR3 protein: CSVEDSRGSYEQYF

J gene: TRBJ1-5
CDR3 length: 15
V gene: TRBV4-2
CDR3 protein: CASSQVEGTNQPQHF

J gene: TRBJ2-3
CDR3 length: 16
V gene: TRBV5-1
CDR3 protein: CASSKTGTGARDTQYF

J gene: TRBJ2-7
CDR3 length: 12
V gene: TRBV28
CDR3 protein: CASSFVGDEQYF

J gene: TRBJ2-1
CDR3 length: 12
V gene: TRBV7-8
CDR3 protein: CASSLVGLEQFF

J gene: TRBJ2-1
CDR3 length: 14
V gene: TRBV7-6
CDR3 protein: CASSFEGGSNEQFF

J gene: TRBJ2-7
CDR3 length: 14
V gene: TRBV27
CDR3 protein: CASSLSREGYEQYF

J gene: TRBJ2-4
CDR3 length: 13
V gene: TRBV7-8
CDR3 protein: CASSLIGGAIQYF

J gene: TRBJ2-5
CDR3 length: 15
V gene: TRBV7-7
CDR3 protein: CASSAGTGGLETQYF

J gene: TRBJ2-1
CDR3 length: 13
V gene: TRBV29-1
CDR3 protein: CSVVLATYNEQFF

J gene: TRBJ1-2
CDR3 length: 14
V gene: TRBV27
CDR3 protein: CASSLQGSNYGYTF

J gene: TRBJ2-1
CDR3 length: 16
V gene: TRBV5-6
CDR3 protein: CASSSPGLAGYNEQFF

J gene: TRBJ2-2
CDR3 length: 13
V gene: TRBV27
CDR3 protein: CASSFGTGTELFF

J gene: TRBJ2-7
CDR3 length: 14
V gene: TRBV27
CDR3 protein: CASSATGSGNEQYF

J gene: TRBJ2-2
CDR3 length: 17
V gene: TRBV5-1
CDR3 protein: CASSLRLAGNNTGELFF